This T cell receptor beta chain originates from a study of shared clonotypes between healthy human individuals. Notes on this clone: Its antigen is undetermined.

Produced via immunoSEQ multiplex PCR; TCRdb's table is partial and in-frame only. The table includes fewer than 850,000 clones, 90% detected once. Donors comprised healthy HIV-negative adults lacking recent acute infections or vaccinations. CD8 memory was a combination that joined CD45RO+ cells with CCR7-negative CD45RA+ TemRA cells. Regarding the study as a whole: Compared with clonotypes that all four donors shared, non-shared clonotypes had lower generation probabilities. A generally larger estimated richness was seen in naive subsets than in memory subsets.

The CDR3 is 17 amino acids. V lost 5 bases and J lost 5; bases outside the gene matches: 16. The germline CDR1 and CDR2 sequences are KGHSH and LQKENI. The sequencing input was memory CD8+ T cells from PBMCs. Subset in this sample: CD45RO+ cells pooled with CCR7-negative TemRA cells. The chain combines TRBV18 with TRBJ2-7, with 9 bases identical to TRBD2. The TCR sequence derives from a man younger than 35 in good health. Some clones in this sample may be carry-over from other donors' samples. The CDR3 sequence: CASSLQAGTSLFHEQYF. In nucleotides, the CDR3 is TGTGCCAGCTCATTGCAGGCCGGGACTAGCCTCTTCCACGAGCAGTACTTC. Variable domain in full (rest from reference TRBV18 and TRBJ2-7): NAGVMQNPRHLVRRRGQEARLRCSPMKGHSHVYWYRQLPEEGLKFMVYLQKENIIDESGMPKERFSAEFPKEGPSILRIQQVVRGDSAAYFCASSLQAGTSLFHEQYFGPGTRLTVT.